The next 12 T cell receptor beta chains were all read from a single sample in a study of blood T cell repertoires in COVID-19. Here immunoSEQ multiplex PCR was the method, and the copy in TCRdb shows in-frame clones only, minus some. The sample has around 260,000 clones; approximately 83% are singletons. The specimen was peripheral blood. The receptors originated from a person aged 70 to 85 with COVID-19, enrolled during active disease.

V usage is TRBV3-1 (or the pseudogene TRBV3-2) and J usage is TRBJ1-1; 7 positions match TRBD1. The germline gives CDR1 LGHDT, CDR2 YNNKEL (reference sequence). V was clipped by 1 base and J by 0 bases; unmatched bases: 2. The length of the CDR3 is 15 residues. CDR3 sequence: CASSQADRVNTEAFF. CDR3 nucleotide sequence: TGTGCCAGCAGCCAAGCCGACAGGGTGAACACTGAAGCTTTCTTT.

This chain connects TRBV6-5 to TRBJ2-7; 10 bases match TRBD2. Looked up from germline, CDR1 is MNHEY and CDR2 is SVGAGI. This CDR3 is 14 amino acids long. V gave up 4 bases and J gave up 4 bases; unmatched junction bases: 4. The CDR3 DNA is TGTGCCAGCAGTTTCCAGACTAGCGGGTACGAGCAGTACTTC. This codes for CASSFQTSGYEQYF.

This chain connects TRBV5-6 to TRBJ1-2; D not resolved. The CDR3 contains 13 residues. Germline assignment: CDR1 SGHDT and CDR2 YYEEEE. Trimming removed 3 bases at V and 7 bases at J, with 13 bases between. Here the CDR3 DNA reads TGTGCCAGCAGCTGGAGTAGCTCGGCTGGCTACACCTTC. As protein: CASSWSSSAGYTF.

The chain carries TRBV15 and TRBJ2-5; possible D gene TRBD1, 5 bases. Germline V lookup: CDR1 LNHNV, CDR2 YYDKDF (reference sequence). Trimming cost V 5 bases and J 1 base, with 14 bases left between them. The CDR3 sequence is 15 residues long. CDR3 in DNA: TGTGCCACCAGCGGAACAGGAGCCCTCCAAGAGACCCAGTACTTC. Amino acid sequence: CATSGTGALQETQYF.

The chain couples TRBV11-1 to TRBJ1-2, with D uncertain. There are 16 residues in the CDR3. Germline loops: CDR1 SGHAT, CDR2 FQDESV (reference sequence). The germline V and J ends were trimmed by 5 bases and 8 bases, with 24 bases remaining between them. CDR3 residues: CASSPPPGPKREGYTF. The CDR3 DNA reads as TGTGCCAGCAGCCCACCACCCGGACCGAAGAGGGAGGGCTACACCTTC.

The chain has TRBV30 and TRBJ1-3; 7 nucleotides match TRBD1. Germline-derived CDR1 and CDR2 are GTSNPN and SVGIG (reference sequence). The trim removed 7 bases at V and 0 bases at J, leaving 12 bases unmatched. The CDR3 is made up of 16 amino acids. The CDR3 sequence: CASSQGGYVSGNTIYF. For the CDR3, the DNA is TGTGCCTCGTCTCAGGGGGGATACGTCTCTGGAAACACCATATATTTT.

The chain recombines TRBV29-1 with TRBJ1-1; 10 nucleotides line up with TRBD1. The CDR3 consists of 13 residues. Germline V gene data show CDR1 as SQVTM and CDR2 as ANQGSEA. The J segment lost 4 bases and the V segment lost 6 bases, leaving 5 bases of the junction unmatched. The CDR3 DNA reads TGCAGCGTGACGGGACAGGGGAGCACTGAAGCTTTCTTT. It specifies CSVTGQGSTEAFF.

CDR3 in amino acids: CASSLTAGSGYTF. The CDR3 coding sequence is TGTGCCAGCAGCTTAACGGCAGGGTCTGGCTACACCTTC. The chain has TRBV7-3 and TRBJ1-2, with a tentative D call TRBD1 (5 bases). The CDR3 consists of 13 residues. V was pared by 0 bases and J by 7 bases, with 9 bases between. The V gene's germline CDR1 is SGHTA and CDR2 FQGTGA.

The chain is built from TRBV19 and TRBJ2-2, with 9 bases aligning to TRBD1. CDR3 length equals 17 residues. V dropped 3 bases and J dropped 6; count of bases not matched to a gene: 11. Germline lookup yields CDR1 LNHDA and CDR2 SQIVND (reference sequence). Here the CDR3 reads CASSIRQGTGYSGELFF. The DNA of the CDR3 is TGTGCCAGTAGTATCCGCCAAGGGACAGGGTATTCCGGGGAGCTGTTTTTT.

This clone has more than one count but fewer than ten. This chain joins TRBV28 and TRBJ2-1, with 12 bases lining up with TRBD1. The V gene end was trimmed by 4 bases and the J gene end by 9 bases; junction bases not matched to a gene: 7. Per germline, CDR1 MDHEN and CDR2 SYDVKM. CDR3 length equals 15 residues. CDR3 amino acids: CASSYSGQGASEQFF. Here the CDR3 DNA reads TGTGCCAGCAGTTATTCGGGACAGGGGGCATCTGAGCAGTTCTTC.

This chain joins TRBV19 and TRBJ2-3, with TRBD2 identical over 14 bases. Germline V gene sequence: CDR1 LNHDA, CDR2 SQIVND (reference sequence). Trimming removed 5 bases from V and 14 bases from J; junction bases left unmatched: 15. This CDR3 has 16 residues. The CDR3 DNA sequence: TGTGCCAGTAGTCAAACCGCCGGGACTAGCGGGGGCCCGGTGTATTTT. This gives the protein CASSQTAGTSGGPVYF.

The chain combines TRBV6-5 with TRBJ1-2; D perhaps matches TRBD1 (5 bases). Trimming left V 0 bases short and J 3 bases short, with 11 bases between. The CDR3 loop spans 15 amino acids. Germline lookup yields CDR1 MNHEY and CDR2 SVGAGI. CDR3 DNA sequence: TGTGCCAGCAGTTACTCGTTGCAGGGCTACTATGGCTACACCTTC. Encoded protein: CASSYSLQGYYGYTF.